Listed below are T cell receptor beta chains from one sample, sequenced in a study of blood T cell repertoires in COVID-19. Assay used: immunoSEQ multiplex PCR; TCRdb lists only in-frame clones, some missing. The profile shows approximately 27,000 clones, 89% of them singletons. Sequencing was done on a sample of peripheral blood. The origin of the receptors is a human donor with acute or convalescent COVID-19. The donor label of this sample is uncertain. Both conserved end residues are trimmed from each CDR3. D genes are given only for firm matches.

TRBJ2-6,NA,TRBV28,ASSLPGSGANVLT
TRBJ1-2,TRBD1,TRBV7-2,ASSLGGQGGVFGYT
TRBJ1-1,NA,TRBV7-2,ASSDRRGNTEAF
TRBJ2-2,TRBD1,TRBV10-3,AISRQGGGTGELF
TRBJ2-7,NA,TRBV11-2,ASTTVPLSYEQY
TRBJ2-2,TRBD2,TRBV3-1/TRBV3-2,ASSQDSSGGANGELF
TRBJ1-2,TRBD1,TRBV7-8,ASSSWTGGGYGYT
TRBJ1-1,NA,TRBV19,ASSIRGKGTEAF
TRBJ2-3,TRBD2,TRBV6-4,ASSASSSGGATDTQY
TRBJ2-4,TRBD2,TRBV11-3,ASNGLAGDVQNIQY
TRBJ2-3,NA,TRBV5-6,ASSAPRLLDTQY
TRBJ2-1,NA,TRBV15,ATSRGQQGNEQF
TRBJ2-1,TRBD1,TRBV10-2,ASLDRDRVNEQF
TRBJ1-6,NA,TRBV19,ASRSPGLQRNSPLH
TRBJ2-2,NA,TRBV29-1,SVERGGTGELF
TRBJ2-1,NA,TRBV7-9,ASSFKQGPSYNEQF
TRBJ2-7,TRBD1,TRBV11-1,ASSSDPGQGAYEQY
TRBJ2-3,TRBD2,TRBV7-9,ASSLRGGVGRTDTQY
TRBJ2-3,TRBD2,TRBV3-1/TRBV3-2,ASSHHGGRAPDTQY
TRBJ1-2,NA,TRBV7-2,ASSPGQSPNYGYT
TRBJ1-2,NA,TRBV24-1,ATSDLRSRGPSEGYT
TRBJ1-1,NA,TRBV6-5,ASSNRWAEAF
TRBJ2-1,TRBD1,TRBV15,ATSRGTGDNEQF
TRBJ2-7,TRBD2,TRBV19,ASSIRGGGEFSYEQY
TRBJ1-5,NA,TRBV4-1,ASSQARSSNQPQH
TRBJ2-3,TRBD1,TRBV5-4,ASSPTGVMDTQY
TRBJ2-1,TRBD2,TRBV6-2/TRBV6-3,ASSFPGGDSYNEQF
TRBJ1-2,NA,TRBV19,ASSIGGTRSGYT
TRBJ2-1,NA,TRBV5-4,ASSAGPHNEQF
TRBJ2-3,NA,TRBV21-1,ASDLRGQGGTDTQY
TRBJ2-5,NA,TRBV27,ASSFGAGETQY
TRBJ2-5,NA,TRBV24-1,ATSDEAQTQY
TRBJ2-7,NA,TRBV16,ASSQYVGGYR
TRBJ1-1,NA,TRBV6-1,ASSEDPAPGDTEAF
TRBJ1-2,TRBD1,TRBV5-1,ASSLGQGLGYT